What follows are 7 T cell receptor beta chains derived from one specimen sequenced in a study of Ad26.COV2.S vaccination and SARS-CoV-2 variants. The treatment denotes: some 20 received Ad26.COV2.S at low or high dose, single or two shots; a few received placebo; per-sample allocation not given. Material that was analyzed had been drawn on day 63 after the first vaccine or placebo injection. Profiling relied on immunoSEQ multiplex PCR, and the TCRdb table lists in-frame clones only, not all of them. The sample yields a few hundred thousand clones, roughly 91% seen once. The input for sequencing was peripheral blood, taken in a trial of Ad26.COV2.S vaccine versus placebo. These receptors were taken from a person between 18 and 65 years old who received the Ad26.COV2.S COVID-19 vaccine or a placebo.

V usage is TRBV27 and J usage is TRBJ1-6; D possibly corresponds to TRBD1 (5 bases). The CDR3 length is 18 residues. The V gene lost 4 bases and the J gene lost 3 bases, with 19 bases spanning the gap. Germline CDR1 is MNHEY and CDR2 is SMNVEV (reference sequence). CDR3 in DNA: TGTGCCAGCAGTTCCAGACCTCCAGGACAAGTCTATAATTCACCCCTCCACTTT. Amino acids: CASSSRPPGQVYNSPLHF.

This sequence joins TRBV5-1 and TRBJ1-1, with D perhaps TRBD1 (5 bases). The V end lost 0 bases, the J end lost 1 base, and 10 bases lay between the germline ends. The CDR3 extends over 15 amino acids. Germline V gene sequence: CDR1 SGHRS, CDR2 YFSETQ. The CDR3 sequence: CASSLGEGKNTEAFF. In DNA form, the CDR3 reads TGCGCCAGCAGCTTGGGGGAGGGGAAGAACACTGAAGCTTTCTTT.

The CDR3 here is CSASGGRAGNTIYF. Written as DNA, the CDR3 is TGCAGTGCTAGTGGGGGTCGTGCTGGAAACACCATATATTTT. The rearrangement uses TRBV20-1 and TRBJ1-3, with D possibly TRBD1 on 5 matching bases. V lost 3 bases and J lost 2, with 11 bases in between. This CDR3 is 14 amino acids long. CDR1 is DFQATT and CDR2 is SNEGSKA in the germline V gene (reference sequence).

CDR3 in amino acids: CASSLTENTEAFF. CDR3 DNA sequence: TGTGCCAGTAGTTTAACAGAGAACACTGAAGCTTTCTTT. J is TRBJ1-1 and V is TRBV19; D not resolved. V was trimmed by 5 bases and J by 1 base, leaving 8 bases between them. Germline V CDR1 and CDR2: LNHDA, SQIVND (reference sequence). The CDR3 length is 13 residues.

The chain is built from TRBV10-3 and TRBJ1-1, with a possible D match to TRBD1 (5 bases). V was cut by 3 bases and J by 2 bases, with 10 bases left in between. The CDR3 spans 14 residues. CDR1 and CDR2 from the germline V gene are ENHRY and SYGVKD. The CDR3 DNA reads TGTGCCATCAGTGACAGGGACCCTAACACTGAAGCTTTCTTT. Translation gives CAISDRDPNTEAFF.

The chain couples TRBV29-1 to TRBJ1-2; no definite D call. Trimming took 4 bases from V and 8 from J, leaving 11 bases between them. CDR3 length: 11 residues. Germline CDR1 and CDR2: SQVTM and ANQGSEA. The CDR3 nucleotides are TGCAGCGTTGGGAATGTCTTGGGCTACACCTTC. Protein sequence: CSVGNVLGYTF.

This clone has a single count. J is TRBJ2-2 and V is TRBV4-1, with D possibly TRBD2 on 5 matching bases. The CDR3 is 13 residues long. Between the trimmed V and J ends, which lost 3 bases and 6 bases, there was a span of 8 bases. Germline V CDR1 and CDR2: MGHRA, YSYEKL. CDR3 in amino acids: CASSQEAPGELFF. The CDR3 nucleotides are TGCGCCAGCAGCCAGGAGGCACCCGGGGAGCTGTTTTTT.